This T cell receptor beta chain stems from a study of shared clonotypes between healthy human individuals. Sequencing used immunoSEQ multiplex PCR; TCRdb keeps in-frame clones, though not all of them. The data contain 700,000 to 950,000 clones, about 96% of them singletons. V lost 7 bases and J 2 bases, leaving 14 bases between the germline ends. CDR1 and CDR2 from the germline V gene are MNHEY and SMNVEV (reference sequence). CDR3 size: 15 residues. The naive CD8 population came from CD45RO-negative cells selected for CCR7, without terminally differentiated effector memory CD45RA+ cells. Nashville, Tennessee was home to all donors, each a Caucasian adult.

Material for sequencing was naive CD8+ T cells sorted from blood. The V and J genes are TRBV27 and TRBJ2-2, with no clear D. The clonotype comes from a man aged 30 to 39 in good health. In DNA form, the CDR3 reads TGTGCCAGCACCCCACTCGGGTTTAACACCGGGGAGCTGTTTTTT. Amino acid sequence: CASTPLGFNTGELFF.